This T cell receptor beta chain originates from a study of T cell repertoires in cytomegalovirus infection. Looking at the study overall: In the study, CMV epitopes included recently identified HLA-C-restricted and well-studied HLA-B-restricted ones. Matching HLA type, along with CMV infection, was indicated by public TCR beta signatures. Study results and caveats: CMV carriers having the relevant HLA were flagged by cumulative public TCR beta family frequency. Across the ex vivo response, the dominant clonotypes were HLA-C-restricted CMV-specific TCR beta clonotypes.

Details on this clonotype: Its antigen remains unidentified.

This CDR3 region has 15 residues. V shed 3 bases and J shed 1 base, with 12 bases lying between them. TCRdb ran MiXCR on the reads and lists one entry per CDR3 protein. The profile covers 60,000 to 80,000 distinct CDR3 sequences, with about 19% appearing a single time and 73% taken by the ten largest. V and J are TRBV12-3 or TRBV12-4 and TRBJ1-1, with D unclear. The receptor was derived from a human donor in good health (CMV status not recorded). Some clones in this sample may be carry-over from other donors' samples. The input for sequencing was CD8+ T cells from cultured PBMCs, taken from culture after CMV antigen stimulation. Written as DNA, the CDR3 is TGTGCCAGCAGTTTTAACCCGAGGTGGAACACTGAAGCTTTCTTT. Amino acid sequence: CASSFNPRWNTEAFF.